One and the same sample provided the 14 T cell receptor beta chains below, sequenced in a study of shared clonotypes between healthy human individuals. TCRdb's table, derived via immunoSEQ multiplex PCR, lists solely in-frame clones and lacks some. The profile shows 450,000 or so clones, more than 70% of them singletons. Sequencing was carried out using PBMCs. The origin of the receptors is a woman between 35 and 50 years old in good health. Some clones in this sample may be carry-over from other donors' samples.

The chain uses TRBV5-4 and TRBJ1-1; no clear D. This CDR3 contains 14 residues. V lost 4 bases to trimming and J lost 1 base, with 11 bases between them. The germline V gene encodes CDR1 SGHNT and CDR2 YYREEE (reference sequence). CDR3 in amino acids: CASSPPRGNTEAFF. The CDR3 DNA reads TGTGCCAGCAGCCCCCCCCGCGGGAACACTGAAGCTTTCTTT.

The chain employs TRBV6-4 and TRBJ1-5; no clear D gene. V was shortened by 6 bases and J by 3 bases, with 12 bases between the two germline ends. The germline CDR1 and CDR2 sequences are MRHNA and SNTAGT. The CDR3 contains 14 residues. The CDR3 coding sequence is TGTGCCAGCAGCGCCCGGTTTGACAATCAGCCCCAGCATTTT. Its protein product is CASSARFDNQPQHF.

CDR3 region: CASSLNLHNSGRGTGELFF. In nucleotides, the CDR3 is TGTGCCAGCAGCTTGAACCTACATAATAGCGGGAGAGGCACCGGGGAGCTGTTTTTT. The chain couples TRBV7-2 to TRBJ2-2; 9 positions match TRBD2. V lost 3 bases and J lost 4; bases outside the gene matches: 15. Per the germline V gene, CDR1 is SGHTA and CDR2 is FQGNSA. This CDR3 comprises 19 residues.

CDR3 protein: CASSSSPGQRSTDTQYF. DNA for the CDR3: TGTGCCAGCAGCTCTTCTCCGGGACAGAGAAGCACAGATACGCAGTATTTT. This chain links TRBV11-3 with TRBJ2-3, with 7 positions matching TRBD1. V was pared by 4 bases and J by 0 bases, with 10 bases of the junction left unmatched. CDR1 and CDR2 (germline): SGHNT, YENEEA. The CDR3 totals 17 residues.

The chain couples TRBV30 to TRBJ2-5, with D possibly matching TRBD1 (6 bases). Germline V gene lookup returns CDR1 GTSNPN and CDR2 SVGIG (reference sequence). The CDR3 spans 15 residues. The ends were cut back, 2 bases at V and 3 bases at J, with 16 bases in the middle. DNA of the CDR3: TGTGCCTGGAGTCTAGGGGGTGGCAGAAAAGAGACCCAGTACTTC. Translated, it gives CAWSLGGGRKETQYF. Full variable domain (outside the CDR3, taken from reference TRBV30 and TRBJ2-5): SQTIHQWPATLVQPVGSPLSLECTVEGTSNPNLYWYRQAAGRGLQLLFYSVGIGQISSEVPQNLSASRPQDRQFILSSKKLLLSDSGFYLCAWSLGGGRKETQYFGPGTRLLVL.

This rearrangement joins TRBV7-2 to TRBJ2-1; 11 bases line up with TRBD2. The CDR3 spans 15 residues. After removal of 5 bases from V and 8 bases from J, the junction contained 8 bases not matched to a gene. The germline V gene encodes CDR1 SGHTA and CDR2 FQGNSA. CDR3 amino acids: CASSRTSGSTDEQFF. CDR3 DNA sequence: TGTGCCAGCAGCAGAACTAGCGGGAGTACCGATGAGCAGTTCTTC.

The chain joins TRBV28 to TRBJ1-4, with a tentative D call TRBD1 (5 bases). Germline-derived CDR1 and CDR2 are MDHEN and SYDVKM. The CDR3 contains 17 residues. V lost 3 bases to trimming and J lost 5 bases, with 19 bases between them. The CDR3 loop is CASSLGDWRAANEKLFF. As DNA, the CDR3 is TGTGCCAGCAGTTTGGGGGACTGGCGGGCGGCGAATGAAAAACTGTTTTTT.

Remarks on this clone: This specimen includes other DNA sequences encoding the same CDR3. This chain connects TRBV5-1 to TRBJ1-2; maybe TRBD1 (5 bases). The CDR3 spans 13 residues. The V and J ends lost 4 bases and 3 bases respectively, with 10 bases between them. Germline loops: CDR1 SGHRS, CDR2 YFSETQ. The CDR3 is CASSPAGDYGYTF. The DNA for the CDR3 is TGCGCCAGCAGCCCGGCGGGGGACTATGGCTACACCTTC.

The chain carries TRBV30 and TRBJ2-7; 9 positions match TRBD2. The CDR3 spans 15 residues. The junction had 11 bases not matched to a gene; V was cut back by 5 bases and J by 3 bases. The germline gives CDR1 GTSNPN, CDR2 SVGIG (reference sequence). The CDR3 is CAWEKKTSGFYEQYF. CDR3 sequence (DNA): TGTGCCTGGGAAAAAAAGACTAGCGGATTCTACGAGCAGTACTTC.

A single count supports this clone. Other DNA sequences within the sample encode an identical CDR3. This chain uses TRBV7-2 with TRBJ1-1; weak D call: TRBD1 (6 bases). Germline V gene data show CDR1 as SGHTA and CDR2 as FQGNSA. This CDR3 region has 14 residues. V dropped 2 bases and J dropped 3 bases, with 10 bases sitting between them. CDR3 DNA sequence: TGTGCCAGCAGCTTACAAGGGGGGGACACTGAAGCTTTCTTT. It translates to CASSLQGGDTEAFF.

This chain uses TRBV30 with TRBJ2-3, with 8 nucleotides matching TRBD2. The CDR3 loop spans 14 amino acids. Unmatched junction bases numbered 1, after V lost 2 bases and J lost 0 bases. Germline lookup yields CDR1 GTSNPN and CDR2 SVGIG (reference sequence). CDR3 loop: CAWSSGRSTDTQYF. Here the CDR3 DNA reads TGTGCCTGGAGTAGCGGGAGAAGCACAGATACGCAGTATTTT.

V usage is TRBV7-4 and J usage is TRBJ2-3; TRBD2 matches at 12 bases. The trim removed 4 bases at V and 4 bases at J, leaving 9 bases unmatched. This CDR3 is 17 amino acids long. Germline loops: CDR1 SGHVT, CDR2 SQSDAQ. This CDR3 reads CASSSGETSGSPDTQYF. The CDR3 DNA follows: TGTGCCAGCAGCTCAGGGGAGACTAGCGGGAGCCCAGATACGCAGTATTTT.

The rearrangement uses TRBV6-1 and TRBJ2-3; D call uncertain. Trimming took off 0 bases at V and 10 bases at J, with 8 bases between the two ends. Germline CDR1 is MNHNS and CDR2 is SASEGT. The CDR3 totals 12 residues. Written as DNA, the CDR3 is TGTGCCAGCAGTGAAGCCACGGACGCGCAGTATTTT. It codes for CASSEATDAQYF.

V usage is TRBV6-5 and J usage is TRBJ2-7; D is unresolved. The CDR3 totals 15 residues. V was cut by 6 bases and J by 2 bases, with 17 bases left in between. CDR1 and CDR2 (germline): MNHEY, SVGAGI. CDR3 protein: CASRTGPYGTYEQYF. CDR3 bases: TGTGCCAGCAGAACCGGGCCATATGGTACCTACGAGCAGTACTTC.